Listed here are 26 T cell receptor beta chains from one sample, sequenced in a study of monozygotic twins with inflammatory bowel disease. TCRdb derives one entry per CDR3 protein from the 5' RACE reads, leaving out DNA. Reported are roughly 170,000 distinct CDR3 sequences; the ten largest clones contain roughly 7.4%. Sequenced material: blood. The receptor set was obtained from a human donor with ulcerative colitis or Crohn's disease, or a healthy co-twin of an affected twin (not recorded which).

This chain joins TRBV29-1 and TRBJ2-5; absent DNA, TCRdb's TRBD2 call cannot be checked. The CDR3 is made up of 13 amino acids. Germline CDR1 and CDR2: SQVTM and ANQGSEA. The CDR3 sequence is CSVLGGGQETQYF.

The V and J genes are TRBV12-3 or TRBV12-4 and TRBJ2-7; the TRBD1 assignment by TCRdb is unverifiable without DNA. The CDR3 is 15 residues long. The chain's CDR3 is CASSFFDRSSYEQYF.

The rearrangement uses TRBV5-4 and TRBJ2-3; TCRdb designates TRBD2, a call that cannot be tested without DNA. This CDR3 spans 15 amino acids. The V gene's germline CDR1 is SGHNT and CDR2 YYREEE (reference sequence). The CDR3 spells CASSLGGPSTDTQYF.

The chain joins TRBV19 to TRBJ2-7; TCRdb proposes TRBD1, but this gene call is untestable without DNA. The V gene's germline CDR1 is LNHDA and CDR2 SQIVND (reference sequence). The CDR3 length is 12 residues. The CDR3 here is CASGTGTFEQYF.

The rearrangement uses TRBV12-3 or TRBV12-4 and TRBJ1-2; TCRdb names TRBD1, which stays unverified in the absence of DNA. The CDR3 covers 15 residues. The CDR3 loop reads CASGKTGARVGGYTF.

The chain joins TRBV27 to TRBJ1-1; the TRBD1 assignment by TCRdb is unverifiable without DNA. Per germline, CDR1 MNHEY and CDR2 SMNVEV (reference sequence). The CDR3 covers 15 residues. CDR3 sequence: CASSAGTGANTEAFF.

The chain employs TRBV5-8 and TRBJ1-2. The CDR3 extends over 14 amino acids. Looked up from germline, CDR1 is SGHTS and CDR2 is YDEGEE. CDR3 protein: CASRSQGGHYGYTF.

The chain combines TRBV18 with TRBJ2-5; TCRdb lists TRBD2, though no DNA is available to test this call. Germline-derived CDR1 and CDR2 are KGHSH and LQKENI. This CDR3 has 16 amino acids. The chain's CDR3 is CASSPIAGASQETQYF.

This chain connects TRBV29-1 to TRBJ1-1; the TCRdb call, TRBD1, lacks DNA for checking. Germline assignment: CDR1 SQVTM and CDR2 ANQGSEA. This CDR3 has 13 amino acids. CDR3 sequence: CSVGARGLTEAFF.

The rearrangement links TRBV20-1 to TRBJ1-5; the TCRdb call, TRBD1, lacks DNA for checking. Germline lookup yields CDR1 DFQATT and CDR2 SNEGSKA (reference sequence). The CDR3 is 15 residues long. The CDR3 protein is CSASYLDSFNQPQHF.

V is TRBV2 and J is TRBJ1-5; TCRdb indicates TRBD1, and absent DNA this call remains unverified. There are 14 residues in the CDR3. Germline lookup yields CDR1 SNHLY and CDR2 FYNNEI. CDR3 residues: CASSTDRSNQPQHF.

The chain links TRBV7-9 to TRBJ1-3; TCRdb outputs TRBD1, but without DNA this stays unchecked. The CDR3 length is 15 residues. CDR1 and CDR2 (germline): SEHNR, FQNEAQ (reference sequence). The CDR3 sequence is CASSSTGGSGNTIYF.

The rearrangement joins TRBV18 to TRBJ2-7. CDR1 and CDR2 (germline): KGHSH, LQKENI. The CDR3 consists of 13 residues. Here the CDR3 reads CASSHRRAYEQYF.

The chain uses TRBV9 and TRBJ1-1; there is no DNA to check the TCRdb D call of TRBD1. Germline lookup yields CDR1 SGDLS and CDR2 YYNGEE. This CDR3 region has 14 residues. The chain's CDR3 is CASSPPDRGTEAFF. Full variable domain (missing parts from reference TRBV9 and TRBJ1-1): DSGVTQTPKHLITATGQRVTLRCSPRSGDLSVYWYQQSLDQGLQFLIQYYNGEERAKGNILERFSAQQFPDLHSELNLSSLELGDSALYFCASSPPDRGTEAFFGQGTRLTVV.

The V and J genes are TRBV11-1 and TRBJ1-4. The V gene's germline CDR1 is SGHAT and CDR2 FQDESV (reference sequence). This CDR3 has 14 residues. CDR3 sequence reads: CASSSDGRDEKLFF. Drawing the rest from reference TRBV11-1 and TRBJ1-4, the complete variable domain is EAEVAQSPRYKITEKSQAVAFWCDPISGHATLYWYRQILGQGPELLVQFQDESVVDDSQLPKDRFSAERLKGVDSTLKIQPAELGDSAMYLCASSSDGRDEKLFFGSGTQLSVL.

The chain recombines TRBV29-1 with TRBJ2-5; the D call of TRBD2 rests on TCRdb alone, since no DNA is present to check it. CDR1 is SQVTM and CDR2 is ANQGSEA in the germline V gene. CDR3 length: 15 residues. CDR3 amino acids: CSVEDWRSDQETQYF.

V usage is TRBV6-2 or TRBV6-3 and J usage is TRBJ1-5. The CDR3 spans 14 residues. CDR1 is MNHEY and CDR2 is SVGEGT in the germline V gene. This CDR3 is CASKDSGGSQPQHF.

The genes are TRBV2 and TRBJ1-5; TCRdb reports TRBD1, a call that lacks DNA to check it against. This CDR3 has 15 amino acids. Germline values: CDR1 SNHLY, CDR2 FYNNEI. Here the CDR3 reads CASSEIGPDNQPQHF.

The V gene is TRBV29-1, the J gene TRBJ2-1; TCRdb designates TRBD2, a call that cannot be tested without DNA. The CDR3 covers 14 residues. Germline CDR1 reads SQVTM; CDR2 reads ANQGSEA. CDR3 in amino acids: CTFTGGLSYNEQFF.

This chain joins TRBV18 and TRBJ2-3; TCRdb lists TRBD1, though no DNA is available to test this call. The CDR3 has 16 residues. Germline CDR1 and CDR2: KGHSH and LQKENI. CDR3 residues: CASSPKRLGHSDTQYF.

The V and J genes are TRBV6-5 and TRBJ1-1. This CDR3 contains 15 residues. Germline assignment: CDR1 MNHEY and CDR2 SVGAGI. The CDR3: CASSTPGWANTEAFF.

This chain uses TRBV15 with TRBJ2-3. Germline V gene data show CDR1 as LNHNV and CDR2 as YYDKDF (reference sequence). The CDR3 contains 15 residues. CDR3 region: CATSRDRASTDTQYF.

The rearrangement joins TRBV5-1 to TRBJ1-4; TCRdb indicates TRBD1, and absent DNA this call remains unverified. The CDR3 runs 14 residues. CDR1 is SGHRS and CDR2 is YFSETQ in the germline V gene. CDR3 sequence reads: CASSLDRGQEKLFF.

The chain is built from TRBV29-1 and TRBJ1-1; TCRdb proposes TRBD1, but this gene call is untestable without DNA. The V gene's germline CDR1 is SQVTM and CDR2 ANQGSEA. This CDR3 has 13 residues. This CDR3 is CSSSGSGNTEAIF.

J is TRBJ2-1 and V is TRBV4-3; the D gene TCRdb calls, TRBD2, cannot be checked with no DNA. The CDR3 covers 13 residues. Germline V gives CDR1 LGHNA, CDR2 YSLEER. The CDR3 sequence is CASAAGTMDEQFF.

The gene calls are TRBV29-1 and TRBJ1-5; TCRdb's D call, TRBD1, is unchecked because there is no DNA. In germline, CDR1 is SQVTM, CDR2 ANQGSEA. There are 15 residues in the CDR3. The CDR3 reads CSAILSRGSNQPQHF.